The 9 T cell receptor beta chains below all came from one sample that was sequenced in a study of OX40 agonist ivuxolimab in advanced cancers. Only in-frame clones appear in the TCRdb table, and some are missing; sequencing was by immunoSEQ multiplex PCR. The profile shows 60,000 to 95,000 clones, more than 75% of them singletons. The sample in question was CD4+ or CD8+ T cells sorted from blood, obtained in a trial of the OX40 agonist ivuxolimab. The receptors come from an adult with an advanced solid tumor such as melanoma, head and neck, liver or kidney cancer.

The chain couples TRBV5-4 to TRBJ2-2, with 9 bases lining up with TRBD1. This CDR3 comprises 16 residues. With V trimmed by 0 bases and J by 5 bases, 5 bases remained unmatched. Germline assignment: CDR1 SGHNT and CDR2 YYREEE (reference sequence). The CDR3 region is CASSLDATGGTGELFF. The CDR3 DNA reads as TGTGCCAGCAGCTTGGACGCGACAGGGGGAACCGGGGAGCTGTTTTTT.

The chain combines TRBV4-2 with TRBJ1-6; no reliable D call. Per the germline V gene, CDR1 is LGHNA and CDR2 is YNFKEQ. The CDR3 is made up of 15 amino acids. Trimming left V 0 bases short and J 7 bases short, with 10 bases between. The CDR3 region has the DNA TGTGCCAGCAGCCAAGATTTTGGCAGCAATTCACCCCTCCACTTT. Translation: CASSQDFGSNSPLHF.

V and J are TRBV18 and TRBJ1-1; D unclear. Trimming removed 3 bases from V and 2 bases from J, with 10 bases in between. CDR1 and CDR2 from the germline V gene are KGHSH and LQKENI. The CDR3 runs to 14 residues. Here the CDR3 reads CASSPVGENTEAFF. The CDR3 DNA is TGTGCCAGCTCACCGGTGGGTGAAAACACTGAAGCTTTCTTT. Full variable domain (remainder filled in from reference TRBV18 and TRBJ1-1): NAGVMQNPRHLVRRRGQEARLRCSPMKGHSHVYWYRQLPEEGLKFMVYLQKENIIDESGMPKERFSAEFPKEGPSILRIQQVVRGDSAAYFCASSPVGENTEAFFGQGTRLTVV.

This clone was counted a single time. The chain couples TRBV15 to TRBJ1-2; the D is unclear. Trimming took off 4 bases at V and 4 bases at J, with 16 bases between the two ends. CDR1 LNHNV and CDR2 YYDKDF come from the germline V gene (reference sequence). The CDR3 has 15 amino acids. The CDR3 bases are TGTGCCACCAGCACCACCTACGTTGACTTCTATGGCTACACCTTC. Its protein is CATSTTYVDFYGYTF.

The rearrangement joins TRBV9 to TRBJ1-2; possibly TRBD1 for D (5 bases). This CDR3 contains 15 residues. Deletions cut 4 bases from V and 1 base from J, with 14 bases between. Germline CDR1 SGDLS, CDR2 YYNGEE. The CDR3: CASSSQSDSNYGYTF. CDR3 DNA sequence: TGTGCCAGCAGCTCTCAATCAGACAGTAACTATGGCTACACCTTC.

There are a few counts of this clone. The J gene is TRBJ2-5, the V gene TRBV27; maybe TRBD1 (5 bases). CDR3 size: 12 residues. V was trimmed by 8 bases and J by 2 bases, leaving 9 bases between them. Germline assignment: CDR1 MNHEY and CDR2 SMNVEV (reference sequence). CDR3 region: CASGAGQETQYF. CDR3 DNA sequence: TGTGCCAGCGGAGCAGGGCAAGAGACCCAGTACTTC.

V gene TRBV19 combines with J gene TRBJ2-7; a weak D match, TRBD1 (6 bases). In germline, CDR1 is LNHDA, CDR2 SQIVND (reference sequence). The CDR3 length is 13 residues. The ends were cut back, 6 bases at V and 4 bases at J, with 13 bases in the middle. In DNA, the CDR3 is TGTGCCAGTAGCAAAATGAGGGGGTACGAGCAGTACTTC. Translated, it gives CASSKMRGYEQYF. Drawing the rest from reference TRBV19 and TRBJ2-7, the complete variable domain is DGGITQSPKYLFRKEGQNVTLSCEQNLNHDAMYWYRQDPGQGLRLIYYSQIVNDFQKGDIAEGYSVSREKKESFPLTVTSAQKNPTAFYLCASSKMRGYEQYFGPGTRLTVT.

This chain connects TRBV5-6 to TRBJ1-5; no clear D gene. There are 14 residues in the CDR3. Looked up from germline, CDR1 is SGHDT and CDR2 is YYEEEE. Trimming cost V 3 bases and J 1 base, with 8 bases left between them. Written as DNA, the CDR3 is TGTGCCAGCAGCTCCTCTTCCAGCAATCAGCCCCAGCATTTT. This sequence encodes CASSSSSSNQPQHF.

This rearrangement joins TRBV9 to TRBJ1-6; D not resolved. V was pared by 4 bases and J by 3 bases, with 11 bases between. There are 15 residues in the CDR3. Germline V gene sequence: CDR1 SGDLS, CDR2 YYNGEE. The CDR3 is CASSSDTYYNSPLHF. The CDR3 region has the DNA TGTGCCAGCAGCTCAGACACGTACTATAATTCACCCCTCCACTTT.